The clone carrying this T cell receptor beta chain was counted once. Its antigen is unknown. Participants comprised healthy donors of bone marrow. PCR was performed using 60 Vbeta and 13 Jbeta primers. The protocol was immunoSEQ multiplex PCR, while the TCRdb copy is restricted to in-frame clones and leaves out a portion. The sample consists of roughly 190,000 clones, roughly 77% of them appearing once. The data were obtained in a study of cytomegalovirus exposure and HLA in healthy donors. Notes on the study in general: Highest at DRB1 and lowest at HLA-C, TCR association rates differed among HLA loci in a later analysis. Per a later analysis, HLA-associated TCR beta chains showed more clonal expansion than other, equally common TCR beta chains.

The clonotype was recovered from a man aged 25-45 years in good health and CMV-seropositive. The sample was PBMCs.

The CDR3 DNA follows: TGTGCCGGCGACAGGGGGCAAGATACGCAGTATTTT. Its translation is CAGDRGQDTQYF. The chain has TRBV2 and TRBJ2-3; 10 nucleotides agree with TRBD1. The CDR3 length is 12 residues. The J segment lost 5 bases and the V segment lost 11 bases, leaving 4 bases of the junction unmatched. Germline CDR1 is SNHLY and CDR2 is FYNNEI.